This is a list of T cell receptor beta chains from one sample in a study of CD8+CD57+ T cells in acquired aplastic anemia. TCRdb independently ran MiXCR on the reads; one entry per CDR3 protein. Seen here are some 190,000 distinct CDR3 sequences, less than 70% observed once, and the top ten hold roughly 15%. Sequenced input: sorted CD4+, CD8+, or CD8+CD57+ T cells (not recorded which) from PBMCs. These receptors were collected from a human donor in good health, serving as a control. CDR3s include the opening cysteine and the closing phenylalanine or tryptophan. Fields, in order: J gene, clone size, D gene, V gene, CDR3 length, CDR3 protein, CDR3 DNA. The D gene is left open where the match is weak. Size is omitted from some rows. Given values are once, few, many or a class for expanded clones.

TRBJ2-1	many	TRBD2	TRBV6-4	13	CASSESAGGPQFF	TGTGCCAGCAGTGAATCAGCGGGGGGACCGCAGTTCTTC
TRBJ2-7	few	NA	TRBV9	14	CASSEGTNSYEQYF	TGTGCCAGCAGCGAAGGGACGAACTCCTACGAGCAGTACTTC
TRBJ2-7	few	NA	TRBV10-3	15	CAISEMSGVSYEQYF	TGTGCCATCAGTGAGATGAGTGGGGTCTCCTACGAGCAGTACTTC
TRBJ2-1	NA	NA	TRBV20-1	13	CSAKDVSYNEQFF	TGCAGTGCTAAGGACGTATCCTACAATGAGCAGTTCTTC
TRBJ1-2	many	TRBD1	TRBV29-1	15	CSVGTGQVEVGGYTF	TGCAGCGTTGGGACAGGGCAGGTCGAGGTAGGTGGCTACACCTTC
TRBJ2-7	NA	NA	TRBV20-1	14	CSASGAGDRYEQYF	TGCAGTGCTAGTGGGGCAGGAGATAGGTACGAGCAGTACTTC
TRBJ1-2	once	NA	TRBV29-1	12	CSVVTGNYGYTF	TGCAGCGTCGTAACAGGGAACTATGGCTACACCTTC
TRBJ2-1	NA	TRBD2	TRBV9	16	CASSVLRGGRGTEQFF	TGTGCCAGCAGCGTATTGCGTGGCGGGAGGGGAACTGAGCAGTTCTTC
TRBJ1-2	NA	TRBD1	TRBV19	12	CASTGQAYGYTF	TGTGCCAGTACGGGACAGGCCTATGGCTACACCTTC
TRBJ2-7	many	NA	TRBV19	15	CASRAGSPSSYEQYF	TGTGCCAGTAGGGCCGGGAGTCCGAGCTCCTACGAGCAGTACTTC
TRBJ1-4	NA	TRBD1	TRBV6-5	17	CASSYLGILQGAEKLFF	TGTGCCAGCAGTTACTTGGGCATATTGCAGGGGGCGGAAAAACTGTTTTTT
TRBJ2-3	NA	NA	TRBV7-2	15	CASSFQRASTDTQYF	TGTGCCAGCAGCTTCCAGCGGGCTAGCACAGATACGCAGTATTTT
TRBJ2-7	many	NA	TRBV2	16	CASSPYPGGNSYEQYF	TGTGCCAGCAGTCCTTACCCCGGGGGAAATTCCTACGAGCAGTACTTC
TRBJ2-2	NA	TRBD2	TRBV7-3	16	CASSLRAGGNTGELFF	TGTGCCAGCAGTCTTAGGGCGGGGGGGAACACCGGGGAGCTGTTTTTT
TRBJ2-7	many	TRBD2	TRBV3-1	16	CASSQEGSGGALRQYF	TGTGCCAGCAGCCAAGAGGGTAGCGGGGGGGCCCTCCGGCAGTACTTC
TRBJ2-1	few	TRBD2	TRBV6-2/TRBV6-3	14	CASRGGSSYNEQFF	TGTGCCAGCCGCGGGGGGAGCTCCTACAATGAGCAGTTCTTC
TRBJ2-7	NA	TRBD2	TRBV7-8	14	CASSATSGGDEQYF	TGTGCCAGCAGCGCGACTAGCGGGGGGGACGAGCAGTACTTC
TRBJ2-6	NA	NA	TRBV11-3	17	CASSPRQGGSGANVLTF	TGTGCCAGCAGCCCGAGACAGGGAGGCTCTGGGGCCAACGTCCTGACTTTC
TRBJ2-1	NA	NA	TRBV5-1	16	CASSLGQTSSYNEQFF	TGCGCCAGCAGCTTGGGTCAGACAAGCTCCTACAATGAGCAGTTCTTC
TRBJ1-2	NA	NA	TRBV18	13	CASSPSAPYGYTF	TGTGCCAGCTCACCCTCGGCACCCTATGGCTACACCTTC
TRBJ1-2	NA	TRBD1	TRBV10-1	15	CATSEGGQGKYGYTF	TGCGCCACCAGTGAGGGAGGACAGGGGAAGTATGGCTACACCTTC
TRBJ1-2	NA	NA	TRBV19	17	CAWSRTFSGGSSYGYTF	TGTGCCTGGAGTAGGACGTTCTCGGGTGGGAGTAGCTATGGCTACACCTTC
TRBJ2-7	NA	TRBD1	TRBV19	15	CASRVGTGVSYEQYF	TGTGCCAGTAGGGTAGGGACAGGGGTCTCCTACGAGCAGTACTTC
TRBJ1-2	NA	TRBD1	TRBV7-9	13	CASSTGTVYGYTF	TGTGCCAGCAGCACGGGGACAGTCTATGGCTACACCTTC
TRBJ1-2	NA	TRBD1	TRBV7-2	14	CASSLATRTGDYTF	TGTGCCAGCAGCTTAGCGACCCGGACAGGGGACTACACCTTC
TRBJ1-5	few	NA	TRBV10-2	13	CASSFRVDQPQHF	TGCGCCAGCAGTTTTCGGGTTGATCAGCCCCAGCATTTT
TRBJ1-5	many	NA	TRBV27	13	CASSLEYNQPQHF	TGTGCCAGCAGTTTAGAGTACAATCAGCCCCAGCATTTT
TRBJ2-1	NA	NA	TRBV24-1	12	CATSDRSNEQFF	TGTGCCACCAGTGATCGGAGCAATGAGCAGTTCTTC